The rows below give T cell receptor beta chains drawn from one sample of a study of neurological immune-mediated disorders. TCRdb called the 5' RACE reads again in MiXCR, with one record for every CDR3 protein. The sample lists about 35,000 distinct CDR3 sequences, 3% to 4% seen once, with less than 2.5% in the top ten. The sequenced sample was PBMCs. Receptors were obtained from a man aged 30-40 years with multiple sclerosis. The CDR3 runs from the conserved cysteine through the conserved F or W. D genes are given only for firm matches. Rows give clone size only sometimes, using once, few, many, or a class for an expanded clone.

j_call: TRBJ2-3
v_call: TRBV6-5
d_call: TRBD2
clone_size: many
cdr3_aa: CASSHSPAGGQTDTQYF
cdr3_nt: TGTGCCAGCAGCCACTCCCCAGCGGGGGGGCAGACAGATACGCAGTATTTT

j_call: TRBJ2-3
v_call: TRBV5-1
d_call: -
clone_size: few
cdr3_aa: CASSPQSTDTQYF
cdr3_nt: TGCGCCAGCAGCCCCCAGAGCACAGATACGCAGTATTTT

j_call: TRBJ1-6
v_call: TRBV7-2
d_call: -
clone_size: -
cdr3_aa: CASSLLIGRDSPLHF
cdr3_nt: TGTGCCAGCAGCTTACTTATAGGCAGGGATTCACCCCTCCACTTT

j_call: TRBJ2-1
v_call: TRBV7-6
d_call: TRBD2
clone_size: many
cdr3_aa: CASSRGGEGFF
cdr3_nt: TGTGCCAGCAGCCGGGGGGGTGAGGGGTTCTTC

j_call: TRBJ2-7
v_call: TRBV29-1
d_call: -
clone_size: medium-sized
cdr3_aa: CSVKPTTASEQYF
cdr3_nt: TGCAGCGTTAAACCTACTACTGCTTCGGAACAGTACTTC

j_call: TRBJ2-1
v_call: TRBV5-1
d_call: -
clone_size: few
cdr3_aa: CASSLDMAGPYNEQFF
cdr3_nt: TGCGCCAGCAGCTTGGACATGGCAGGGCCCTACAATGAGCAGTTCTTC

j_call: TRBJ2-7
v_call: TRBV7-2
d_call: -
clone_size: -
cdr3_aa: CASIRGEGPYEQYF
cdr3_nt: TGTGCCAGCATCCGAGGAGAGGGGCCCTACGAGCAGTACTTC

j_call: TRBJ2-7
v_call: TRBV4-3
d_call: -
clone_size: many
cdr3_aa: CASSPARPSGEQYF
cdr3_nt: TGCGCCAGCAGCCCCGCCAGGCCCTCGGGGGAGCAGTACTTC

j_call: TRBJ2-5
v_call: TRBV5-1
d_call: -
clone_size: many
cdr3_aa: CASSLAGYQETQYF
cdr3_nt: TGCGCCAGCAGCTTGGCGGGGTACCAAGAGACCCAGTACTTC

j_call: TRBJ2-7
v_call: TRBV11-2
d_call: -
clone_size: many
cdr3_aa: CASSLLRGEQYF
cdr3_nt: TGTGCCAGCAGCCTGCTGAGGGGCGAGCAGTACTTC

j_call: TRBJ2-5
v_call: TRBV7-9
d_call: TRBD1
clone_size: few
cdr3_aa: CASSPDRGLKTQYF
cdr3_nt: TGTGCCAGCAGCCCGGACAGGGGGCTGAAGACCCAGTACTTC

j_call: TRBJ2-3
v_call: TRBV5-1
d_call: -
clone_size: many
cdr3_aa: CASREPGSTDTQYF
cdr3_nt: TGCGCCAGCAGGGAACCCGGGTCCACAGATACGCAGTATTTT

j_call: TRBJ1-6
v_call: TRBV27
d_call: -
clone_size: few
cdr3_aa: CASSLSGDNSPLNF
cdr3_nt: TGTGCCAGCAGTTTATCAGGGGATAATTCACCCCTCAACTTT

j_call: TRBJ2-1
v_call: TRBV5-5
d_call: TRBD2
clone_size: many
cdr3_aa: CASSFPREVVYNEQFF
cdr3_nt: TGTGCCAGCAGCTTTCCCCGGGAGGTTGTATACAATGAGCAGTTCTTC

j_call: TRBJ2-7
v_call: TRBV6-5
d_call: -
clone_size: many
cdr3_aa: CASSHPRDTTYEQYF
cdr3_nt: TGTGCCAGCAGTCACCCGCGGGACACTACCTACGAGCAGTACTTC

j_call: TRBJ1-1
v_call: TRBV2
d_call: -
clone_size: many
cdr3_aa: CASREREVLTEAFF
cdr3_nt: TGTGCCAGCAGGGAGCGGGAGGTTTTGACTGAAGCTTTCTTT

j_call: TRBJ2-1
v_call: TRBV30
d_call: TRBD2
clone_size: many
cdr3_aa: CAWSRGGPYNEQFF
cdr3_nt: TGTGCCTGGAGTCGGGGGGGGCCCTACAATGAGCAGTTCTTC

j_call: TRBJ2-1
v_call: TRBV24-1
d_call: TRBD1
clone_size: many
cdr3_aa: CATSDSGQGVLHNEQFF
cdr3_nt: TGTGCCACCAGTGACTCCGGACAGGGGGTGCTACACAATGAGCAGTTCTTC

j_call: TRBJ2-2
v_call: TRBV10-3
d_call: TRBD1
clone_size: many
cdr3_aa: CAISLRQGSSTGELFF
cdr3_nt: TGTGCCATCAGCCTCCGACAGGGAAGTAGCACCGGGGAGCTGTTTTTT

j_call: TRBJ2-7
v_call: TRBV18
d_call: TRBD1
clone_size: many
cdr3_aa: CASSPEGGLSYEQYF
cdr3_nt: TGTGCCAGCTCACCAGAAGGGGGCTTGTCCTACGAGCAGTACTTC

j_call: TRBJ1-1
v_call: TRBV29-1
d_call: -
clone_size: many
cdr3_aa: CSAAPQRDTEAFF
cdr3_nt: TGCAGCGCCGCGCCTCAACGGGACACTGAAGCTTTCTTT

j_call: TRBJ2-7
v_call: TRBV5-1
d_call: -
clone_size: many
cdr3_aa: CASSLGAPYEQYF
cdr3_nt: TGCGCCAGCAGCTTGGGAGCACCCTACGAGCAGTACTTC

j_call: TRBJ1-1
v_call: TRBV5-1
d_call: TRBD1
clone_size: many
cdr3_aa: CASTIGGQPDTEAFF
cdr3_nt: TGCGCCAGCACCATCGGGGGACAGCCGGACACTGAAGCTTTCTTT

j_call: TRBJ1-1
v_call: TRBV5-1
d_call: TRBD1
clone_size: -
cdr3_aa: CASSLQGVVTEAFF
cdr3_nt: TGCGCCAGCAGCTTACAGGGGGTGGTCACTGAAGCTTTCTTT

j_call: TRBJ1-2
v_call: TRBV3-1
d_call: -
clone_size: many
cdr3_aa: CASSPVGGGANYGYTF
cdr3_nt: TGTGCCAGCAGCCCTGTTGGTGGAGGAGCTAACTATGGCTACACCTTC

j_call: TRBJ1-5
v_call: TRBV6-6
d_call: TRBD1
clone_size: many
cdr3_aa: CASRGRGVRQPQHF
cdr3_nt: TGTGCCAGCCGTGGCAGGGGGGTGAGGCAGCCCCAGCATTTT

j_call: TRBJ1-1
v_call: TRBV7-3
d_call: TRBD1
clone_size: -
cdr3_aa: CASSPSRWDRKNTEAFF
cdr3_nt: TGTGCCAGCAGCCCTTCTCGTTGGGACAGAAAGAACACTGAAGCTTTCTTT

j_call: TRBJ2-5
v_call: TRBV7-9
d_call: -
clone_size: many
cdr3_aa: CASSLFEETQYF
cdr3_nt: TGTGCCAGCAGCTTATTCGAGGAGACCCAGTACTTC

j_call: TRBJ1-1
v_call: TRBV10-2
d_call: -
clone_size: many
cdr3_aa: CASSDRPMAEAFF
cdr3_nt: TGCGCCAGCAGTGATCGACCAATGGCTGAAGCTTTCTTT

j_call: TRBJ1-2
v_call: TRBV7-8
d_call: -
clone_size: few
cdr3_aa: CASSLGSARPNYGYTF
cdr3_nt: TGTGCCAGCAGCTTAGGATCGGCAAGACCTAACTATGGCTACACCTTC

j_call: TRBJ2-5
v_call: TRBV10-3
d_call: -
clone_size: many
cdr3_aa: CAISPGTLKYQETQYF
cdr3_nt: TGTGCCATCAGCCCAGGGACACTAAAGTACCAAGAGACCCAGTACTTC

j_call: TRBJ1-4
v_call: TRBV5-1
d_call: -
clone_size: many
cdr3_aa: CASSLEGETNEKLFF
cdr3_nt: TGCGCCAGCAGCTTGGAGGGGGAAACTAATGAAAAACTGTTTTTT

j_call: TRBJ1-1
v_call: TRBV20-1
d_call: -
clone_size: many
cdr3_aa: CSARDAGLMNTEAFF
cdr3_nt: TGCAGTGCTAGAGATGCAGGGCTGATGAACACTGAAGCTTTCTTT

j_call: TRBJ1-5
v_call: TRBV24-1
d_call: -
clone_size: many
cdr3_aa: CATSDDGSNQPQHF
cdr3_nt: TGTGCCACCAGTGACGATGGTAGCAATCAGCCCCAGCATTTT

j_call: TRBJ2-7
v_call: TRBV20-1
d_call: TRBD2
clone_size: few
cdr3_aa: CSARSGLAYEQYF
cdr3_nt: TGCAGTGCTAGATCGGGACTAGCCTACGAGCAGTACTTC

j_call: TRBJ1-2
v_call: TRBV20-1
d_call: -
clone_size: many
cdr3_aa: CSATPESLGGYTF
cdr3_nt: TGCAGTGCTACCCCTGAATCCCTCGGGGGCTACACCTTC

j_call: TRBJ1-4
v_call: TRBV7-6
d_call: TRBD1
clone_size: few
cdr3_aa: CASSLTTGTNEKLFF
cdr3_nt: TGTGCCAGCAGCTTAACGACAGGGACTAATGAAAAACTGTTTTTT

j_call: TRBJ1-1
v_call: TRBV5-1
d_call: -
clone_size: many
cdr3_aa: CASSSDVNTEAFF
cdr3_nt: TGCGCCAGCAGCTCGGACGTGAACACTGAAGCTTTCTTT

j_call: TRBJ2-1
v_call: TRBV9
d_call: -
clone_size: many
cdr3_aa: CASSVVSETYNEQFF
cdr3_nt: TGTGCCAGCAGCGTAGTTTCGGAGACCTACAATGAGCAGTTCTTC

j_call: TRBJ2-7
v_call: TRBV7-9
d_call: -
clone_size: few
cdr3_aa: CASSLNYGTYEQYF
cdr3_nt: TGTGCCAGCAGCTTAAACTACGGCACCTACGAGCAGTACTTC

j_call: TRBJ2-1
v_call: TRBV5-1
d_call: -
clone_size: few
cdr3_aa: CASSLEGGIYNEQFF
cdr3_nt: TGCGCCAGCAGCTTGGAAGGGGGGATCTACAATGAGCAGTTCTTC

j_call: TRBJ1-5
v_call: TRBV6-6
d_call: TRBD1
clone_size: many
cdr3_aa: CASSVGQASNQPQHF
cdr3_nt: TGTGCCAGCAGTGTCGGACAGGCAAGCAATCAGCCCCAGCATTTT

j_call: TRBJ1-2
v_call: TRBV3-1
d_call: TRBD1
clone_size: -
cdr3_aa: CASSLSGREQGAFGYTF
cdr3_nt: TGTGCCAGCAGCCTCTCGGGGAGGGAACAGGGGGCATTTGGCTACACCTTC

j_call: TRBJ2-1
v_call: TRBV20-1
d_call: -
clone_size: many
cdr3_aa: CSATPNRAFDNEQFF
cdr3_nt: TGCAGTGCAACTCCGAACAGGGCCTTCGACAATGAGCAGTTCTTC

j_call: TRBJ1-6
v_call: TRBV6-5
d_call: -
clone_size: many
cdr3_aa: CASRTRDNNSPLNF
cdr3_nt: TGTGCCAGCAGGACTAGAGATAATAATTCACCCCTCAACTTT

j_call: TRBJ2-1
v_call: TRBV20-1
d_call: -
clone_size: many
cdr3_aa: CSARGVRNQNEQFF
cdr3_nt: TGCAGTGCTAGAGGCGTGCGGAACCAAAATGAGCAGTTCTTC

j_call: TRBJ2-7
v_call: TRBV5-1
d_call: -
clone_size: many
cdr3_aa: CASSPSGLGEQYF
cdr3_nt: TGCGCCAGCAGCCCTTCCGGCCTCGGCGAGCAGTACTTC

j_call: TRBJ2-7
v_call: TRBV4-2
d_call: -
clone_size: many
cdr3_aa: CASSQEGLDRGRYEQYF
cdr3_nt: TGTGCCAGCAGCCAAGAAGGTTTAGATAGGGGCAGGTACGAGCAGTACTTC

j_call: TRBJ1-5
v_call: TRBV7-2
d_call: -
clone_size: few
cdr3_aa: CASSLPPGNQPQHF
cdr3_nt: TGTGCCAGCAGCCTACCCCCGGGCAATCAGCCCCAGCATTTT

j_call: TRBJ2-7
v_call: TRBV29-1
d_call: -
clone_size: many
cdr3_aa: CSIRQDSYEQYF
cdr3_nt: TGCAGCATTAGACAGGATTCTTACGAGCAGTACTTC

j_call: TRBJ2-5
v_call: TRBV9
d_call: -
clone_size: many
cdr3_aa: CASSVDDGTQYF
cdr3_nt: TGTGCCAGCAGCGTAGATGACGGGACCCAGTACTTC

j_call: TRBJ1-1
v_call: TRBV6-6
d_call: TRBD1
clone_size: few
cdr3_aa: CASSYERGREAFF
cdr3_nt: TGTGCCAGCAGTTACGAGAGGGGGCGGGAAGCTTTCTTT